This T cell receptor beta chain was obtained from a study of T cells in Graves' hyperthyroidism and ophthalmopathy. Study-wide results and limits: Model output signaled ophthalmopathy a median approximately 6 months ahead of onset.

The germline V gene has CDR1 SNHLY and CDR2 FYNNEI. The CDR3 is made up of 13 amino acids. Trimming took 10 bases from V and 15 from J, leaving 25 bases between them. Stable Graves' hyperthyroidism meant no ophthalmopathy progression within 18 months. Disease duration under 2 months; hyperthyroidism patients were aged 18 to 65. As regards this clonotype: Its cognate antigen is unknown. A much larger clone lies a single base off, so this may be a read error.

Amplification of TCR beta CDR3 regions used RNA as the template. The HTBI primer set was used in a first-round RT-PCR of the TCR CDR3. MiXCR was run by TCRdb on the multiplex PCR reads, yielding one entry per CDR3 protein. The data contain more than 300,000 distinct CDR3 sequences, around 14% of them singletons. This sequence joins TRBV2 and TRBJ2-1; no definite D call. The source material was blood. This TCR was sampled from a woman between 18 and 30 years old with Graves' hyperthyroidism. The DNA of the CDR3 is TGTGCCACCAGCAGCCGAGACACCCTAAAGCGGTTCTTC. Encoded protein: CATSSRDTLKRFF.